Shown below are 21 T cell receptor beta chains from a single sample sequenced in a study of T cells in Graves' hyperthyroidism and ophthalmopathy. Using RNA transcripts as the source, TCR beta CDR3 regions were amplified. During a first-round RT-PCR of the TCR CDR3, the HTBI primer set was used. One entry per CDR3 protein results from TCRdb running MiXCR on the multiplex PCR reads. There are approximately 250,000 distinct CDR3 sequences in the sample; more than 20% occur only once, and roughly a third lies in the top ten. Sequencing used blood. Receptors originate from a woman between 40 and 55 years old with Graves' ophthalmopathy.

This clonotype has a count of ten or more. The DNA for the CDR3 is TGTGCCAGCAGTCTTGGGACATCTTCCTACGAGCAGTACTTC. Amino acid sequence: CASSLGTSSYEQYF. The chain carries TRBV28 and TRBJ2-7; D is perhaps TRBD1 (6 bases). Germline V lookup: CDR1 MDHEN, CDR2 SYDVKM. The CDR3 runs 14 residues. Trimming removed 5 bases from V and 1 base from J, with 12 bases in between.

With respect to this clonotype: A much larger clone differs from this one at a single base, so this may be a read error. J is TRBJ2-2 and V is TRBV11-2; unclear D gene. V dropped 7 bases and J dropped 5 bases, with 8 bases sitting between them. The CDR3 extends over 12 amino acids. Per germline, CDR1 SGHAT and CDR2 FQNNGV. CDR3 loop: CASTCLTGELFF. CDR3 in DNA: TGTGCCAGCACCTGCCTGACCGGGGAGCTGTTTTTT. Based on the CDR3 plus reference TRBV11-2 and TRBJ2-2, the full variable domain is EAGVAQSPRYKIIEKRQSVAFWCNPISGHATLYWYQQILGQGPKLLIQFQNNGVVDDSQLPKDRFSAERLKGVDSTLKIQPAKLEDSAVYLCASTCLTGELFFGEGSRLTVL.

V is TRBV6-2 or TRBV6-3 and J is TRBJ2-5, with 13 bases that match TRBD2. With V trimmed by 5 bases and J by 2 bases, 8 bases remained unmatched. The CDR3 length is 17 residues. The germline V gene encodes CDR1 MNHEY and CDR2 SVGEGT. The CDR3 loop is CASSPSRTSGRQETQYF. CDR3 DNA sequence: TGTGCCAGCAGTCCGTCCCGGACTAGCGGGAGACAAGAGACCCAGTACTTC.

This clonotype was detected ten times or more. The CDR3, as DNA: TGTGCCAGCAGCTACCAACCCGGGACAGGGGGCGGATTTCCCTACGAGCAGTACTTC. This encodes CASSYQPGTGGGFPYEQYF. The rearrangement links TRBV11-1 to TRBJ2-7; 12 bases are shared with TRBD1. V dropped 4 bases and J dropped 2; count of bases not matched to a gene: 15. Germline CDR1 SGHAT, CDR2 FQDESV (reference sequence). CDR3 length equals 19 residues.

This clonotype came up many times. This chain uses TRBV2 with TRBJ1-1; D unclear. The CDR3 consists of 13 residues. V was pared by 7 bases and J by 4 bases, with 13 bases between. Germline assignment: CDR1 SNHLY and CDR2 FYNNEI. CDR3 in amino acids: CASILDLSTEAFF. CDR3 sequence (DNA): TGTGCCAGCATTTTAGATCTGAGCACTGAAGCTTTCTTT.

There are many counts of this clonotype. The rearrangement joins TRBV29-1 to TRBJ2-5, with D hard to call. Germline values: CDR1 SQVTM, CDR2 ANQGSEA. There are 11 residues in the CDR3. V lost 4 bases and J 3 bases, leaving 6 bases between the germline ends. The CDR3 nucleotides are TGCAGCGTTGGCGCGAAAGAGACCCAGTACTTC. Translated, it gives CSVGAKETQYF.

This clonotype appeared many times. As DNA, the CDR3 is TGTGCCAGCAGTCTCCGCGGGACAGGGTACACTGAAGCTTTCTTT. It codes for CASSLRGTGYTEAFF. The V gene is TRBV28, the J gene TRBJ1-1; TRBD1 agrees at 9 bases. Germline CDR1 reads MDHEN; CDR2 reads SYDVKM. Losses at the gene ends were 5 bases for V and 3 bases for J; bases not matched to a gene: 7. The CDR3 totals 15 residues.

This clonotype was detected many times. The V and J genes are TRBV12-3 or TRBV12-4 and TRBJ2-7; tentative D call: TRBD1 (6 bases). The V gene lost 5 bases and the J gene lost 6 bases, with 14 bases spanning the gap. The CDR3 loop spans 13 amino acids. The CDR3 DNA reads TGTGCCAGCAGTCAACAGGGCAATGGCGAGCAGTACTTC. It codes for CASSQQGNGEQYF.

This clonotype was observed at least ten times. The chain joins TRBV28 to TRBJ2-7; D gene uncertain. Germline lookup yields CDR1 MDHEN and CDR2 SYDVKM. V was pared by 6 bases and J by 4 bases, with 10 bases between. This CDR3 has 12 residues. This CDR3 is CASSDVLYEQYF. The CDR3 DNA sequence: TGTGCCAGCAGCGATGTACTGTACGAGCAGTACTTC.

The V and J genes are TRBV9 and TRBJ2-7, with 10 bases identical to TRBD1. The CDR3 is 16 amino acids. In germline, CDR1 is SGDLS, CDR2 YYNGEE. Trimming took 0 bases from V and 2 from J; bases not matched to a gene: 5. The CDR3 sequence: CASSVGPGQGAYEQYF. The CDR3 DNA reads as TGTGCCAGCAGCGTAGGGCCCGGACAGGGGGCCTACGAGCAGTACTTC.

This sequence joins TRBV5-1 and TRBJ2-7, with D uncertain. The CDR3 spans 15 residues. The V end lost 2 bases, the J end lost 6 bases, and 18 bases lay between the germline ends. Germline assignment: CDR1 SGHRS and CDR2 YFSETQ. CDR3 loop: CASSFTTADMSEQYF. DNA for the CDR3: TGCGCCAGCAGCTTCACCACCGCCGATATGAGCGAGCAGTACTTC.

V gene TRBV24-1 combines with J gene TRBJ2-1, with D possibly being TRBD1 or TRBD2 (5 bases each). Trimming removed 1 base at V and 7 bases at J, with 10 bases between. The CDR3 contains 14 residues. The germline V gene encodes CDR1 KGHDR and CDR2 SFDVKD. The CDR3 loop is CATSDLTGRNEQFF. The CDR3 DNA reads as TGTGCCACCAGTGATTTAACGGGGCGAAATGAGCAGTTCTTC.

The V gene is TRBV6-2 or TRBV6-3, the J gene TRBJ2-7, with D possibly TRBD2 on 6 matching bases. Trimming left V 4 bases short and J 8 bases short, with 15 bases between. Per germline, CDR1 MNHEY and CDR2 SVGEGT. There are 13 residues in the CDR3. This chain's CDR3 is CASSLADFWKQYF. The CDR3 DNA reads as TGTGCCAGCAGTTTAGCGGACTTCTGGAAGCAGTACTTC.

This clonotype has a count of ten or more. J is TRBJ1-1 and V is TRBV29-1; tentative D call: TRBD1 (5 bases). The CDR3 runs 15 residues. Per germline, CDR1 SQVTM and CDR2 ANQGSEA. The V end lost 6 bases, the J end lost 5 bases, and 22 bases lay between the germline ends. CDR3 in DNA: TGCAGCGTGTGGGACTTGCTCGGCATGAGGACTGAAGCTTTCTTT. Protein: CSVWDLLGMRTEAFF.

This chain connects TRBV12-3 or TRBV12-4 to TRBJ1-1; D gene uncertain. Trimming shortened V by 6 bases and J by 7 bases, and 15 bases separated the two germline ends. CDR3 length: 13 residues. CDR3 loop: CASSSITASEAFF. The CDR3 DNA sequence: TGTGCCAGCAGCTCGATAACAGCGAGTGAAGCTTTCTTT.

This clonotype was observed at least ten times. The chain links TRBV7-3 to TRBJ2-2; 8 bases agree with TRBD1. Trimming cost V 5 bases and J 1 base; bases outside gene matches: 6. Looked up from germline, CDR1 is SGHTA and CDR2 is FQGTGA. The CDR3 covers 16 residues. The CDR3 loop is CASSPRTGKNTGELFF. The CDR3 coding sequence is TGTGCCAGCAGCCCTCGGACAGGGAAGAACACCGGGGAGCTGTTTTTT.

This clonotype came up once. At one end, the junction sequence differs from germline, possibly due to a read error. This chain joins TRBV19 and TRBJ1-1; 12 bases line up with TRBD1. The CDR3 covers 17 residues. Germline V gene lookup returns CDR1 LNHDA and CDR2 SQIVND (reference sequence). The CDR3 DNA sequence: TGTGCCAGTAGTGGAGGGACAGGGGGCATGACGGTGGCTGAGGCTTTCTTT. Its translation is CASSGGTGGMTVAEAFF. Filled out from reference TRBV19 and TRBJ1-1, the complete variable domain reads DGGITQSPKYLFRKEGQNVTLSCEQNLNHDAMYWYRQDPGQGLRLIYYSQIVNDFQKGDIAEGYSVSREKKESFPLTVTSAQKNPTAFYLCASSGGTGGMTVAEAFFGQGTRLTVV.

This clonotype occurred many times. The chain links TRBV6-2 or TRBV6-3 to TRBJ2-6, with 8 positions matching TRBD1. The germline V gene encodes CDR1 MNHEY and CDR2 SVGEGT. V shed 3 bases, J shed 0 bases, and the junction held 7 bases outside the gene matches. The CDR3 is 18 residues long. CDR3 residues: CASSYGTGWSSGANVLTF. CDR3 sequence (DNA): TGTGCCAGCAGTTATGGGACAGGCTGGAGCTCTGGGGCCAACGTCCTGACTTTC.

This clonotype was seen ten or more times. The J gene is TRBJ1-5, the V gene TRBV12-3 or TRBV12-4; no firm D call. V lost 6 bases, J lost 0 bases, and 12 bases lay in between. This CDR3 comprises 15 residues. The DNA for the CDR3 is TGTGCCAGCAGCGGACGGACTTATAGCAATCAGCCCCAGCATTTT. As protein: CASSGRTYSNQPQHF.

This clonotype occurred many times. The V call is TRBV25-1, the J call TRBJ2-2; tentatively, D is TRBD1 (5 bases). The CDR3 is 16 residues long. V lost 9 bases and J 4 bases, leaving 21 bases between the germline ends. Germline V gene data show CDR1 as MGHDK and CDR2 as SYGVNS. CDR3 sequence reads: CASMRQDPRGTGELFF. The CDR3 nucleotides are TGTGCCAGTATGCGTCAGGACCCTAGGGGCACCGGGGAGCTGTTTTTT.

This clonotype was found many times. V gene TRBV28 combines with J gene TRBJ2-2; no clear D gene. This CDR3 is 12 amino acids long. Germline CDR1 is MDHEN and CDR2 is SYDVKM. The V end was cut by 8 bases, the J end by 9 bases, with 13 bases between. CDR3 loop: CASATAYRELFF. The CDR3 region has the DNA TGTGCCAGCGCTACAGCCTACCGGGAGCTGTTTTTT.